What follows are 13 T cell receptor beta chains derived from one specimen sequenced in a study of blood T cell repertoires in COVID-19. Assay: immunoSEQ multiplex PCR; the TCRdb copy retains only in-frame clones and omits some. The data contain fewer than 50,000 clones, around 88% of them singletons. The sequencing input was peripheral blood. The receptors were sampled from a human donor in a cohort sampled during active COVID-19.

V usage is TRBV13 and J usage is TRBJ2-3, with 12 bases matching TRBD1. With V trimmed by 2 bases and J by 3 bases, 6 bases remained unmatched. Looked up from germline, CDR1 is PRHDT and CDR2 is FYEKMQ (reference sequence). The CDR3 runs 17 residues. CDR3 protein: CASSLRGTGGRTDTQYF. The DNA of the CDR3 is TGTGCCAGCAGCTTAAGGGGGACAGGGGGCAGGACAGATACGCAGTATTTT.

This rearrangement joins TRBV5-1 to TRBJ2-7; TRBD1 aligns across 7 bases. CDR3 length: 14 amino acids. V gave up 3 bases and J gave up 0 bases; unmatched junction bases: 3. CDR1 SGHRS and CDR2 YFSETQ come from the germline V gene. The CDR3 is CASSYGQDSYEQYF. The DNA for the CDR3 is TGCGCCAGCAGCTATGGACAGGACTCCTACGAGCAGTACTTC.

This chain joins TRBV7-3 and TRBJ2-3; 9 nucleotides match TRBD2. This CDR3 has 16 residues. V shed 5 bases and J 5 bases; nucleotides not matched to a gene: 11. Germline values: CDR1 SGHTA, CDR2 FQGTGA. The CDR3 nucleotides read TGTGCCAGCAGCACCGGAGTAGCGGGGGCCCGAGATACGCAGTATTTT. Its protein is CASSTGVAGARDTQYF.

The chain couples TRBV11-2 to TRBJ2-7, with TRBD1 matching over 7 bases. The CDR3 sequence is 12 residues long. The V and J ends lost 2 bases and 9 bases, in that order; junction bases with no gene match: 4. Germline V gene lookup returns CDR1 SGHAT and CDR2 FQNNGV. This CDR3 reads CASSLPRTGQYF. CDR3 nucleotide sequence: TGTGCCAGCAGCTTACCTAGGACAGGGCAGTACTTC.

This clone was counted a single time. The CDR3 here is CASSQGVLSNQPQHF. As DNA, the CDR3 is TGTGCCAGCAGTCAGGGGGTTCTTAGCAATCAGCCCCAGCATTTT. The chain employs TRBV6-5 and TRBJ1-5, with 7 bases identical to TRBD1. The CDR3 runs 15 residues. J gave up 0 bases and V 5 bases, and 4 bases lay outside the gene matches. Germline lookup yields CDR1 MNHEY and CDR2 SVGAGI.

This chain uses TRBV25-1 with TRBJ2-1; TRBD2 matches 10 bases. The CDR3 runs 16 residues. CDR1 MGHDK and CDR2 SYGVNS come from the germline V gene. The ends lost 4 bases at V and 6 bases at J; junction bases unmatched: 9. CDR3 bases: TGTGCCAGCAGTGGCGGCTCTAGCGGGAGTGGCAATGAGCAGTTCTTC. It is translated as CASSGGSSGSGNEQFF.

The V and J genes are TRBV18 and TRBJ2-1; D unresolved. The V gene lost 5 bases and the J gene lost 0 bases, with 11 bases spanning the gap. The germline V gene encodes CDR1 KGHSH and CDR2 LQKENI. The CDR3 contains 15 residues. This CDR3 reads CASSFELHSYNEQFF. The CDR3 DNA follows: TGTGCCAGCTCATTTGAGCTCCACTCCTACAATGAGCAGTTCTTC.

V gene TRBV4-1 combines with J gene TRBJ2-5; the D is unclear. With 1 base removed from V and 5 bases from J, the gap between germline ends came to 2 bases. Germline CDR1 reads MGHRA; CDR2 reads YSYEKL. The CDR3 is 11 amino acids. CDR3 in amino acids: CASSQAETQYF. The CDR3 coding sequence is TGCGCCAGCAGCCAAGCGGAGACCCAGTACTTC.

This clone came up once. The chain recombines TRBV4-2 with TRBJ2-7; 11 bases agree with TRBD2. Germline V CDR1 and CDR2: LGHNA, YNFKEQ. J gave up 3 bases and V 1 base, and 2 bases lay outside the gene matches. The CDR3 has 15 amino acids. CDR3 residues: CASSQALAGVYEQYF. CDR3 DNA: TGTGCCAGCAGCCAAGCACTAGCGGGAGTCTACGAGCAGTACTTC.

V and J are TRBV7-9 and TRBJ1-1, with TRBD1 as a possible D gene (6 bases). The CDR3 runs 15 residues. V was clipped by 3 bases and J by 1 base, with 12 bases between them. Germline V gene lookup returns CDR1 SEHNR and CDR2 FQNEAQ (reference sequence). Written as DNA, the CDR3 is TGTGCCAGCAGCTTTGAGGGACACCAGAACACTGAAGCTTTCTTT. Protein product: CASSFEGHQNTEAFF. Looking up the rest from reference TRBV7-9 and TRBJ1-1 gives the full variable domain: DTGVSQNPRHKITKRGQNVTFRCDPISEHNRLYWYRQTLGQGPEFLTYFQNEAQLEKSRLLSDRFSAERPKGSFSTLEIQRTEQGDSAMYLCASSFEGHQNTEAFFGQGTRLTVV.

The V call is TRBV7-2, the J call TRBJ1-3, with D unresolved. Germline V gene sequence: CDR1 SGHTA, CDR2 FQGNSA. This CDR3 is built from 13 residues. V shed 7 bases and J shed 4 bases, with 11 bases lying between them. The chain's CDR3 is CASKLELGNTIYF. As DNA, the CDR3 is TGTGCCAGCAAGCTAGAATTAGGAAACACCATATATTTT. Full variable domain (rest looked up from reference TRBV7-2 and TRBJ1-3): GAGVSQSPSNKVTEKGKDVELRCDPISGHTALYWYRQSLGQGLEFLIYFQGNSAPDKSGLPSDRFSAERTGGSVSTLTIQRTQQEDSAVYLCASKLELGNTIYFGEGSWLTVV.

The rearrangement links TRBV5-8 to TRBJ2-3; 7 bases line up with TRBD1. After removal of 4 bases from V and 6 bases from J, the junction contained 8 bases not matched to a gene. CDR3 length equals 14 residues. The V gene's germline CDR1 is SGHTS and CDR2 YDEGEE. The CDR3 sequence is CASSRQGFGDTQYF. In DNA form, the CDR3 reads TGTGCCAGCAGCCGACAGGGATTCGGCGATACGCAGTATTTT.

The CDR3 loop reads CARRNPGSPLHF. CDR3 bases: TGTGCCAGAAGGAATCCAGGGTCACCCCTCCACTTT. The chain recombines TRBV5-3 with TRBJ1-6, with D tentatively TRBD1 (5 bases). TRBV5-3 is sorted into the ORF group, with uncertain function. Trimming removed 5 bases at V and 10 bases at J, with 10 bases between. The CDR3 extends over 12 amino acids.